This T cell receptor beta chain was profiled in a study of blood T cells in healthy people across ages (dated by TCRdb to the mid-2010s). Study-level background: In model experiments, roughly one uniquely barcoded TCR beta cDNA molecule per two T cells was captured by template switching. Four age groups were formed from the donors: young (average roughly 15 years), middle-aged (approximately 41), aged (62) and long-lived (about 80). To avoid experimental bias, donors of different ages were spread randomly across the sequencing lanes. The study analyzed two additional independent replicas of 1 million unique cDNA reads from the same blood draw for two donors, one aged 18 to 29 and one aged 80 or older. Using deep sequencing normalized with unique cDNA molecular identifiers, the study measured how TCR beta repertoire diversity changes with age.

About this clonotype itself: The clone's antigen remains unknown. No base quality values were provided; no much bigger clone lies one nucleotide off.

The donors were 40 or so Caucasian individuals from Russia, aged roughly 6 to 95 years, who were systemically healthy. Each donor gave approximately 9.3 milliliters of peripheral blood, collected into EDTA-treated Vacutainer tubes. Ficoll-Paque density-gradient centrifugation was used to isolate PBMCs, with at least 7 million obtained per sample. Total RNA was extracted from PBMCs with Trizol reagent, with at least 5.5 micrograms obtained per sample. Naive CD45RAhigh/CD27high T cell percentages were measured by flow cytometry on a PBMC aliquot from every donor. The research as a whole found: Compared with the aged group, the long-lived group had more naive CD4+ T cells, fewer expanded clones and increased TCR diversity, a pattern suggesting age selection. Estimates of total diversity based on one million sequenced T cells were regarded as lower bounds and as underestimates. Bulk unsorted PBMC profiling prevented conclusive comparison of naive and antigen-experienced compartments. There was a strong correlation between observed TCR beta diversity and the percentage of naive T cells measured by flow cytometry. As age increased, observed TCR beta diversity per million T cells dropped in a roughly linear way, and a significant reduction was already evident by age about 40. Because the CMV infection status of the donors was unknown, age-related changes in expanded clonotypes may potentially have been confounded.

V is cut by 6 bases and J by 0 bases, and the space between the germline ends is 16 bases. The CDR3 holds 16 amino acids from the cysteine to the phenylalanine. Solely the CDR3 DNA is kept, with 48 bases framed from the first base. Taken from the germline V gene, the CDR1 and CDR2 loops are SNHLY and FYNNEI. Libraries came from 5' RACE. The instrument was an Illumina HiSeq 2500. A second PCR of roughly 6 to 11 cycles was performed with a sample-barcoded 5' primer and a J-beta primer mix. Each TCR beta cDNA molecule received a unique molecular identifier from a template-switch 5' adaptor carrying 12 random nucleotides. At least 3 million CDR3-containing paired-end reads were obtained from each sample. First-strand cDNA was synthesized from all RNA with the Mint cDNA synthesis kit, primed by a TRBC-specific oligonucleotide. After uracil-DNA glycosylase treatment, a first 18-cycle PCR used universal primers M1SS and BC2_uni_R on all cDNA. On the authors' methods: For normalization, 1 million high-quality reads, each with a distinct molecular identifier, were randomly selected from each sample. Instead of being binned into consensus sequences, reads that shared molecular identifiers were thrown out. MiTCR, run with a Q25 quality threshold and the strictest error-elimination algorithm, handled CDR3 identification, clonotype clustering and error correction. A nonparametric unseen species model using Euler transformation provided a lower-bound estimate of total TCR beta diversity. Starting from the raw public reads, TCRdb applied fastp trimming at Q25, assembled clones with MiXCR and retained in-frame beta chains. Rows merge per CDR3 protein into single entries with the most common DNA and genes. TCRdb assigned the V and J calls; the authors' analysis was not used. For this sample there are around 1.5 million distinct CDR3 sequences; around 42% appear just once. The ten largest clones add up to under 8% of the sample.

This TCR was sampled from a woman younger than 30 in good health. The V and J segments used are TRBV2 and TRBJ2-3; the D segment may tentatively be TRBD1 or TRBD2, each giving 5 matched bases. The sample was blood. The nucleotide sequence is TGTGCCAGCAGCCAAGGGACCTCACGTAGCACAGATACGCAGTATTTT. Translated, this is CASSQGTSRSTDTQYF.